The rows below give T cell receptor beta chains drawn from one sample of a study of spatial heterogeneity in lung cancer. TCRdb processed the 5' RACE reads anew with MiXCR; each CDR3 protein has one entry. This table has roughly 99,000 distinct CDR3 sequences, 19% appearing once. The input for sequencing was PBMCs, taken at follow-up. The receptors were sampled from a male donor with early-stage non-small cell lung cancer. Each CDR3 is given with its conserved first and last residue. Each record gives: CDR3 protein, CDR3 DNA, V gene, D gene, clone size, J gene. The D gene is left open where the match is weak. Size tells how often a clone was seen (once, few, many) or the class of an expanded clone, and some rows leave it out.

CDR3 protein: CASSQRRTRDSDQETQYF
CDR3 DNA: TGTGCCAGCAGCCAAAGAAGAACCCGGGACTCAGATCAAGAGACCCAGTACTTC
V gene: TRBV7-9
D gene: -
clone size: few
J gene: TRBJ2-5

CDR3 protein: CSARMRELAKNIQYF
CDR3 DNA: TGCAGTGCTAGGATGCGGGAGCTAGCCAAAAACATTCAGTACTTC
V gene: TRBV20-1
D gene: TRBD2
clone size: few
J gene: TRBJ2-4

CDR3 protein: CASSLVHGTGELFF
CDR3 DNA: TGTGCCAGCAGCCTCGTGCACGGGACCGGGGAGCTGTTTTTT
V gene: TRBV3-1
D gene: -
clone size: many
J gene: TRBJ2-2

CDR3 protein: CAWSPGPVPLSNQPQHF
CDR3 DNA: TGTGCCTGGAGTCCGGGACCGGTCCCCCTTAGCAATCAGCCCCAGCATTTT
V gene: TRBV30
D gene: -
clone size: many
J gene: TRBJ1-5

CDR3 protein: CASSLAAGETQYF
CDR3 DNA: TGTGCCAGCAGCTTGGCCGCAGGAGAGACCCAGTACTTC
V gene: TRBV5-5
D gene: -
clone size: -
J gene: TRBJ2-5

CDR3 protein: CASSPSGRAGPGELFF
CDR3 DNA: TGTGCCAGCAGCCCTAGCGGGAGGGCCGGCCCCGGGGAGCTGTTTTTT
V gene: TRBV7-9
D gene: TRBD2
clone size: -
J gene: TRBJ2-2

CDR3 protein: CASSRDFSGGGEQYF
CDR3 DNA: TGCGCCAGCAGCCGAGATTTTTCAGGGGGTGGCGAGCAGTACTTC
V gene: TRBV4-1
D gene: TRBD1
clone size: -
J gene: TRBJ2-7

CDR3 protein: CASSLARGGSETQYF
CDR3 DNA: TGTGCCAGCAGCTTAGCGCGAGGGGGCAGTGAGACCCAGTACTTC
V gene: TRBV7-6
D gene: TRBD1
clone size: few
J gene: TRBJ2-5

CDR3 protein: CASSLPKDRGHGYTF
CDR3 DNA: TGTGCCAGCAGTCTCCCCAAAGACAGGGGCCATGGCTACACCTTC
V gene: TRBV27
D gene: TRBD1
clone size: few
J gene: TRBJ1-2

CDR3 protein: CSARRYDRNEAFF
CDR3 DNA: TGCAGTGCTAGACGATATGACCGCAATGAAGCTTTCTTT
V gene: TRBV20-1
D gene: -
clone size: many
J gene: TRBJ1-1

CDR3 protein: CATSGGKYYGGYTF
CDR3 DNA: TGTGCCACCAGTGGCGGAAAATACTATGGGGGCTACACCTTC
V gene: TRBV24-1
D gene: -
clone size: many
J gene: TRBJ1-2

CDR3 protein: CASSFGENSYNEQFF
CDR3 DNA: TGCGCCAGCAGCTTCGGCGAGAACTCCTACAATGAGCAGTTCTTC
V gene: TRBV5-1
D gene: -
clone size: -
J gene: TRBJ2-1

CDR3 protein: CASSLQTSGANVLTF
CDR3 DNA: TGCGCCAGCAGCCTACAGACCTCTGGGGCCAACGTCCTGACTTTC
V gene: TRBV4-3
D gene: -
clone size: few
J gene: TRBJ2-6

CDR3 protein: CASSQIDMGLARNEQFF
CDR3 DNA: TGCGCCAGCAGCCAAATCGACATGGGACTAGCGAGGAATGAGCAGTTCTTC
V gene: TRBV4-1
D gene: TRBD2
clone size: few
J gene: TRBJ2-1

CDR3 protein: CASSREGTSTDTQYF
CDR3 DNA: TGTGCCAGCAGTCGGGAAGGGACTAGCACAGATACGCAGTATTTT
V gene: TRBV6-2/TRBV6-3
D gene: -
clone size: once
J gene: TRBJ2-3

CDR3 protein: CASSVELVADTQYF
CDR3 DNA: TGTGCCAGCAGCGTAGAATTAGTTGCAGATACGCAGTATTTT
V gene: TRBV9
D gene: -
clone size: -
J gene: TRBJ2-3

CDR3 protein: CASSQDRVQPQHF
CDR3 DNA: TGTGCCAGCAGCCAAGATCGGGTCCAGCCCCAGCATTTT
V gene: TRBV3-1
D gene: -
clone size: -
J gene: TRBJ1-5

CDR3 protein: CASGNTRDGESVVQPQHF
CDR3 DNA: TGTGCTAGTGGCAACACCCGGGACGGGGAATCTGTGGTCCAGCCCCAGCATTTT
V gene: TRBV12-5
D gene: -
clone size: -
J gene: TRBJ1-5

CDR3 protein: CASSLVYRANEQFF
CDR3 DNA: TGTGCCAGCAGCTTGGTGTACAGGGCGAATGAGCAGTTCTTC
V gene: TRBV5-6
D gene: -
clone size: few
J gene: TRBJ2-1

CDR3 protein: CASSLTPANEQFF
CDR3 DNA: TGTGCCAGCAGCTTGACGCCAGCTAATGAGCAGTTCTTC
V gene: TRBV7-2
D gene: -
clone size: many
J gene: TRBJ2-1

CDR3 protein: CASSSGQRAKNIQYF
CDR3 DNA: TGTGCCAGCAGCTCGGGACAGAGGGCCAAAAACATTCAGTACTTC
V gene: TRBV7-2
D gene: TRBD1
clone size: -
J gene: TRBJ2-4

CDR3 protein: CASSYSPRVNYGYTF
CDR3 DNA: TGTGCCAGCAGTTACTCGCCCCGGGTGAACTATGGCTACACCTTC
V gene: TRBV6-2/TRBV6-3
D gene: -
clone size: -
J gene: TRBJ1-2

CDR3 protein: CASSARQYGEQFF
CDR3 DNA: TGTGCCAGCAGTGCGAGACAGTACGGTGAGCAGTTCTTC
V gene: TRBV6-1
D gene: -
clone size: -
J gene: TRBJ2-1

CDR3 protein: CASGENSGANVLTF
CDR3 DNA: TGTGCCAGCGGGGAGAACTCTGGGGCCAACGTCCTGACTTTC
V gene: TRBV10-3
D gene: -
clone size: -
J gene: TRBJ2-6

CDR3 protein: CASSSTGGIGGELFF
CDR3 DNA: TGTGCCAGTAGTAGCACCGGGGGGATTGGCGGGGAGCTGTTTTTT
V gene: TRBV19
D gene: TRBD2
clone size: -
J gene: TRBJ2-2

CDR3 protein: CASSAMDGNQPQHF
CDR3 DNA: TGTGCCAGCAGCGCAATGGACGGGAATCAGCCCCAGCATTTT
V gene: TRBV9
D gene: -
clone size: -
J gene: TRBJ1-5

CDR3 protein: CSARIGTYPNQPQHF
CDR3 DNA: TGCAGTGCTAGAATCGGGACATACCCCAATCAGCCCCAGCATTTT
V gene: TRBV20-1
D gene: -
clone size: once
J gene: TRBJ1-5

CDR3 protein: CASSLTALGRTEAFF
CDR3 DNA: TGTGCCAGCAGCTTAACAGCTCTGGGGAGAACTGAAGCTTTCTTT
V gene: TRBV7-2
D gene: -
clone size: few
J gene: TRBJ1-1

CDR3 protein: CASRLGSGTEQFF
CDR3 DNA: TGTGCCAGCAGGCTCGGTAGCGGGACTGAGCAGTTCTTC
V gene: TRBV6-1
D gene: TRBD2
clone size: -
J gene: TRBJ2-1

CDR3 protein: CSARDGTYSNQPQHF
CDR3 DNA: TGCAGTGCTAGAGACGGGACGTATAGCAATCAGCCCCAGCATTTT
V gene: TRBV20-1
D gene: -
clone size: few
J gene: TRBJ1-5

CDR3 protein: CASSLGIGHITDTQYF
CDR3 DNA: TGTGCCAGCAGCTTAGGTATTGGGCATATCACAGATACGCAGTATTTT
V gene: TRBV11-2
D gene: -
clone size: few
J gene: TRBJ2-3

CDR3 protein: CASSSSGVNTGELFF
CDR3 DNA: TGTGCCAGCAGCTCTAGCGGGGTGAACACCGGGGAGCTGTTTTTT
V gene: TRBV11-3
D gene: TRBD2
clone size: many
J gene: TRBJ2-2

CDR3 protein: CASSPPTEEETQYF
CDR3 DNA: TGCGCCAGCAGCCCACCAACAGAGGAGGAGACCCAGTACTTC
V gene: TRBV4-3
D gene: -
clone size: few
J gene: TRBJ2-5

CDR3 protein: CASSLVAGEAFF
CDR3 DNA: TGTGCCAGCAGCCTGGTGGCCGGTGAAGCTTTCTTT
V gene: TRBV5-6
D gene: -
clone size: many
J gene: TRBJ1-1

CDR3 protein: CASSPGGVAYGYTF
CDR3 DNA: TGTGCCAGCAGCCCCGGCGGGGTAGCCTATGGCTACACCTTC
V gene: TRBV7-2
D gene: -
clone size: -
J gene: TRBJ1-2

CDR3 protein: CASSQEDTSTDTQYF
CDR3 DNA: TGCGCCAGCAGCCAAGAAGATACAAGCACAGATACGCAGTATTTT
V gene: TRBV4-3
D gene: -
clone size: -
J gene: TRBJ2-3